This T cell receptor beta chain was identified during a study of beta chain features in type 1 diabetes. What was sequenced were expressed TCRB transcripts, since all of the isolated RNA had been reverse transcribed. Here immunoSEQ multiplex PCR was the method, and the copy in TCRdb shows in-frame clones only, minus some. The sample contains tens of thousands of clones, roughly three fifths of which appear only once. Germline CDR1 is SQVTM and CDR2 is ANQGSEA. The CDR3 is 16 amino acids. Trimming took 0 bases from V and 3 from J, leaving 16 bases between them. In this sample, this clone turned up a few times.

Sequencing input: Tregs from blood. V is TRBV29-1 and J is TRBJ2-3, with a possible D match to TRBD2 (5 bases). The receptor was derived from a woman aged 18-35 years in good health. As DNA, the CDR3 is TGCAGCGTTGAAGATGGGCGGGTTCGCATAACAGATACGCAGTATTTT. Amino acids: CSVEDGRVRITDTQYF.